This T cell receptor beta chain was profiled in a study of T cells after yellow fever vaccination. Study in general: Any fraction with a low cell number was prepared using SMART-Seq v4 Ultra Low Input. The study's findings and limits: Booster samples showed a return of most primary-vaccination clones (approximately 95% CD4, around 88% CD8). Overall, a small share of clonotypes was seen in both CD4 and CD8 compartments.

UMIs and a universal primer site were added when TCR cDNA was made by 5'RACE template switching. TCRdb reprocessed the 5' RACE reads with MiXCR, giving one entry per CDR3 protein. The profile covers 510,000 or so distinct CDR3 sequences, with approximately 21% appearing a single time and roughly an eighth taken by the ten largest. Germline CDR1 reads SGHNT; CDR2 reads YENEEA. The CDR3 runs to 13 residues. Trimming took off 0 bases at V and 10 bases at J, with 10 bases between the two ends. Remarks on this clonotype: No antigen is known for it.

Sequencing was performed on PBMCs, taken 15 days after the yellow fever booster vaccination. The chain couples TRBV11-3 to TRBJ2-1, with D maybe TRBD1 (5 bases). This clonotype originated in a man younger than 45 who received the YFV17D yellow fever vaccine. The CDR3 reads CASSLDWAGEQFF. CDR3 sequence (DNA): TGTGCCAGCAGCTTAGACTGGGCAGGGGAGCAGTTCTTC.